The rows below give T cell receptor beta chains drawn from one sample of a study of CD8 T cells in ankylosing spondylitis. TCRdb reanalysed the 5' RACE reads using MiXCR and keeps one entry per CDR3 protein. The data hold around 340,000 distinct CDR3 sequences, with 14% to 15% observed a single time. The sequencing input was blood, either unsorted or a sorted T cell fraction (not recorded which). The source of these receptors is a male donor with ankylosing spondylitis or in good health (not recorded which). CDR3s include the opening cysteine and the closing phenylalanine or tryptophan. D genes are given only for firm matches. Where a row states a size, it is once, few, many or the class of an expanded clone; other rows omit it.

many,TRBJ2-7,TRBD1,TRBV20-1,CSGGQGKEQYF,TGCAGTGGGGGACAGGGGAAGGAGCAGTACTTC
-,TRBJ2-3,-,TRBV6-2/TRBV6-3,CASSYPGLNTDTQYF,TGTGCCAGCAGTTACCCGGGACTCAACACAGATACGCAGTATTTT
-,TRBJ2-1,-,TRBV20-1,CGFDSGAYNEQFF,TGCGGTTTTGATAGCGGAGCTTACAATGAGCAGTTCTTC
few,TRBJ2-3,-,TRBV7-9,CASSLAGWGTDTQYF,TGTGCCAGCAGCTTAGCGGGGTGGGGCACAGATACGCAGTATTTT
few,TRBJ2-2,TRBD2,TRBV10-3,CAIRMTSGASNTGELFF,TGTGCCATCAGGATGACTAGCGGGGCTTCGAACACCGGGGAGCTGTTTTTT
few,TRBJ1-1,-,TRBV20-1,CSASQGKNTEAFF,TGCAGTGCTAGTCAGGGGAAGAACACTGAAGCTTTCTTT
few,TRBJ2-7,-,TRBV5-1,CASSKEPTSYEQYF,TGCGCCAGCAGCAAGGAGCCGACGTCGTACGAGCAGTACTTC
few,TRBJ2-5,TRBD2,TRBV7-2,CASSYGTSQETQYF,TGTGCCAGCAGCTACGGGACTAGCCAAGAGACCCAGTACTTC
-,TRBJ2-1,TRBD2,TRBV3-1,CASSLGLAGVNSYNEQFF,TGTGCCAGCAGTCTGGGACTAGCGGGGGTTAACTCCTACAATGAGCAGTTCTTC
many,TRBJ2-2,-,TRBV12-3/TRBV12-4,CASSFRKGSTGELFF,TGTGCCAGCAGTTTTAGGAAGGGTAGCACCGGGGAGCTGTTTTTT
few,TRBJ2-3,-,TRBV5-1,CASSPGLFPGTDTQYF,TGCGCCAGCAGCCCCGGACTATTTCCTGGCACAGATACGCAGTATTTT
few,TRBJ1-1,-,TRBV11-2,CASSLRGGGSQKYTEAFF,TGTGCCAGCAGCTTAAGGGGCGGGGGATCCCAAAAGTATACTGAAGCTTTCTTT
few,TRBJ2-7,TRBD1,TRBV20-1,CSATGQGRNEQYF,TGCAGTGCTACCGGACAGGGGCGAAACGAGCAGTACTTC
few,TRBJ2-3,-,TRBV20-1,CSAPNRADTQYF,TGCAGTGCCCCGAACCGGGCAGATACGCAGTATTTT
-,TRBJ2-2,TRBD2,TRBV5-4,CASSLILAGPHTGELFF,TGTGCCAGCAGCTTGATACTAGCGGGGCCACACACCGGGGAGCTGTTTTTT
many,TRBJ2-4,-,TRBV20-1,CSAREEGWWAKNIQYF,TGCAGTGCTAGAGAGGAGGGATGGTGGGCCAAAAACATTCAGTACTTC
few,TRBJ1-2,-,TRBV24-1,CATSDRGYGYTF,TGTGCCACCAGTGACAGGGGCTATGGCTACACCTTC
few,TRBJ2-1,TRBD2,TRBV5-1,CASSFGTSGINEQFF,TGCGCCAGCAGCTTCGGGACTAGCGGTATCAATGAGCAGTTCTTC
-,TRBJ2-3,-,TRBV10-3,CAISPIQAVTDTQYF,TGTGCCATCAGCCCGATTCAGGCCGTCACAGATACGCAGTATTTT
-,TRBJ2-2,-,TRBV4-2,CASSQDPTGELFF,TGTGCCAGCAGCCAAGATCCCACCGGGGAGCTGTTTTTT
few,TRBJ2-1,-,TRBV11-2,CASGAVGANEQFF,TGTGCCAGCGGAGCTGTTGGTGCCAATGAGCAGTTCTTC
few,TRBJ1-2,-,TRBV27,CASSSLGGGEDGYTF,TGTGCCAGCAGCTCCCTTGGAGGTGGGGAGGATGGCTACACCTTC
-,TRBJ2-1,TRBD1,TRBV10-3,CAISELNRGRVYDEQFF,TGTGCCATCAGTGAGTTAAACAGGGGAAGAGTTTACGATGAGCAGTTCTTC
once,TRBJ1-3,-,TRBV20-1,CSARQGTPGNTIYF,TGCAGTGCTAGACAGGGAACCCCTGGAAACACCATATATTTT
few,TRBJ1-6,-,TRBV15,CATSRDGQGSWDSPLHF,TGTGCCACCAGCAGAGACGGTCAGGGGAGTTGGGATTCACCCCTCCACTTT
-,TRBJ1-1,-,TRBV29-1,CSVRGWEFTEAFF,TGCAGCGTTAGGGGGTGGGAGTTCACTGAAGCTTTCTTT
-,TRBJ2-6,-,TRBV10-3,CAISDGALTGANVLTF,TGTGCCATCAGTGATGGGGCCCTCACTGGGGCCAACGTCCTGACTTTC
many,TRBJ1-2,TRBD1,TRBV5-1,CASSFDRGYGYTF,TGCGCCAGCAGCTTCGACAGGGGCTATGGCTACACCTTC
-,TRBJ2-5,TRBD1,TRBV6-1,CASDLTYRGETQYF,TGTGCCAGCGATCTCACCTACAGGGGGGAGACCCAGTACTTC
many,TRBJ1-5,-,TRBV12-3/TRBV12-4,CASNRRTGSGNQPQHF,TGTGCCAGCAATAGGAGAACCGGATCGGGCAATCAGCCCCAGCATTTT
-,TRBJ2-7,TRBD2,TRBV6-1,CASSLRPRGGYEQYF,TGTGCCAGCAGTCTTCGGCCCCGGGGGGGATACGAGCAGTACTTC
-,TRBJ2-7,TRBD1,TRBV5-1,CASSFSPGQGSYEQYF,TGCGCCAGCAGCTTTTCCCCGGGACAGGGATCCTACGAGCAGTACTTC
-,TRBJ1-2,-,TRBV6-1,CASSPGYTF,TGTGCCAGCAGTCCGGGCTACACCTTC
many,TRBJ1-1,TRBD1,TRBV20-1,CSARDRDRGWTEAFF,TGCAGTGCTAGAGACCGGGACAGGGGATGGACTGAAGCTTTCTTT
-,TRBJ1-1,TRBD1,TRBV10-3,CAISALQGGNTEAFF,TGTGCCATCAGTGCCCTACAGGGGGGGAACACTGAAGCTTTCTTT
few,TRBJ2-3,TRBD2,TRBV7-2,CASSLSGSTTDTQYF,TGTGCCAGCAGCTTAAGCGGGAGTACGACAGATACGCAGTATTTT
-,TRBJ2-7,TRBD1,TRBV3-1,CASSPDPGQGANEQYF,TGTGCCAGCAGCCCGGACCCGGGACAGGGGGCGAACGAGCAGTACTTC
few,TRBJ2-7,TRBD2,TRBV6-2/TRBV6-3,CASSYGTILAASYEQYF,TGTGCCAGCAGTTACGGGACGATACTAGCGGCGTCCTACGAGCAGTACTTC
-,TRBJ2-1,-,TRBV3-1,CASSRSPEGEQFF,TGTGCCAGCAGCCGCAGTCCCGAGGGTGAGCAGTTCTTC
few,TRBJ1-1,-,TRBV4-1,CASSQARRLNTEAFF,TGCGCCAGCAGCCAAGCGCGACGGCTGAACACTGAAGCTTTCTTT
-,TRBJ1-5,-,TRBV19,CASSILDQPQHF,TGTGCCAGTAGTATACTCGATCAGCCCCAGCATTTT
few,TRBJ2-1,TRBD1,TRBV6-1,CASSGTGRNEQFF,TGTGCCAGCAGTGGGACAGGGAGGAATGAGCAGTTCTTC
-,TRBJ1-1,-,TRBV5-1,CASSLVGREVGAFF,TGCGCCAGCAGCCTCGTGGGACGTGAAGTCGGAGCTTTCTTT
-,TRBJ1-5,-,TRBV5-1,CASSGGRPNEPQHF,TGCGCCAGCAGCGGGGGACGCCCAAATGAGCCCCAGCATTTT
few,TRBJ1-1,TRBD1,TRBV10-3,CAISGQGGVTEAFF,TGTGCCATCAGTGGACAGGGAGGTGTGACTGAAGCTTTCTTT
few,TRBJ2-3,-,TRBV4-2,CASSISGDPRGTQYF,TGTGCCAGCAGTATAAGCGGGGACCCAAGGGGGACGCAGTATTTT
-,TRBJ1-6,-,TRBV12-5,CASGASSYNSPLHF,TGTGCTAGTGGGGCTAGCTCCTATAATTCACCCCTCCACTTT
-,TRBJ2-5,TRBD2,TRBV5-1,CASSLGSGKETQYF,TGCGCCAGCAGCTTGGGTAGCGGGAAGGAGACCCAGTACTTC
-,TRBJ2-3,TRBD2,TRBV4-1,CASSRRIAGSSTDTQYF,TGCGCCAGCAGCCGCCGGATAGCGGGGTCTAGCACAGATACGCAGTATTTT
few,TRBJ2-7,TRBD2,TRBV4-2,CASSQDGGRADEQYF,TGTGCCAGCAGCCAAGATGGCGGGAGGGCCGACGAGCAGTACTTC
-,TRBJ2-3,-,TRBV7-2,CASSLSGPGLGDTQYF,TGTGCCAGCAGCTTATCGGGGCCGGGCCTCGGAGATACGCAGTATTTT
few,TRBJ2-5,-,TRBV5-4,CASSLAAGLETQYF,TGTGCCAGCAGCTTGGCGGCGGGACTCGAGACCCAGTACTTC
-,TRBJ2-5,TRBD2,TRBV12-3/TRBV12-4,CASSLTTSSQETQYF,TGTGCCAGCAGTTTGACGACTAGCTCTCAAGAGACCCAGTACTTC
many,TRBJ1-2,-,TRBV12-3/TRBV12-4,CASTLGRANGYTF,TGTGCCAGCACCCTGGGAAGGGCGAATGGCTACACCTTC
few,TRBJ2-2,-,TRBV11-3,CASSLGGGESNTGELFF,TGTGCCAGCAGCCTAGGAGGGGGGGAATCGAACACCGGGGAGCTGTTTTTT
-,TRBJ2-1,TRBD2,TRBV11-2,CASSLGGSRVEQFF,TGTGCCAGCAGCTTAGGCGGGAGCAGGGTTGAGCAGTTCTTC
-,TRBJ2-7,-,TRBV12-3/TRBV12-4,CASSPGGTLNYEQYF,TGTGCCAGCAGCCCAGGCGGGACACTTAACTACGAGCAGTACTTC
-,TRBJ2-1,TRBD2,TRBV4-1,CASSQDVSGTAPYNEQFF,TGCGCCAGCAGCCAAGATGTAAGCGGGACGGCCCCCTACAATGAGCAGTTCTTC
few,TRBJ1-3,TRBD1,TRBV12-5,CASGPGTGSWVSGNTIYF,TGTGCTAGTGGCCCCGGGACAGGGAGTTGGGTCTCTGGAAACACCATATATTTT